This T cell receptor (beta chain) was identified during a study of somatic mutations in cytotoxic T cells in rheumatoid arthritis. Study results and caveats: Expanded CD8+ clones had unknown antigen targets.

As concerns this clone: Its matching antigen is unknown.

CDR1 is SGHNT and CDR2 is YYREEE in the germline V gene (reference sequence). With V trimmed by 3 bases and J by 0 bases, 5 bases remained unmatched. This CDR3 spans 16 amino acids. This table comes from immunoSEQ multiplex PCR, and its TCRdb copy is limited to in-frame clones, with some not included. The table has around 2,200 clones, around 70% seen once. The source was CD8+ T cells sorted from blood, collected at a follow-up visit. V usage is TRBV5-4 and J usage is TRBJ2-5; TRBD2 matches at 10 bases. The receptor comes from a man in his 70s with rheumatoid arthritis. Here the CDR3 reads CASSSQLAGYQETQYF. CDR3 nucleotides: TGTGCCAGCAGCTCTCAACTAGCGGGGTACCAAGAGACCCAGTACTTC.